The T cell receptor (beta chain) under discussion was sequenced for a study of PD-1 blockade in classical Hodgkin lymphoma (dated by TCRdb to the early 2020s). With respect to the entire study: Nivolumab dosing was 3 mg/kg intravenously every 2 weeks, continuing until either disease progression or unacceptable toxicity. A peripheral blood immune signature of response to PD-1 blockade in classical Hodgkin lymphoma was defined using TCR beta sequencing and CyTOF.

The sample's time point label, in plain terms: cycle 1 day 1 (C1D1), immediately before nivolumab initiation. All trial patients had relapsed after autologous stem cell transplantation, with cohorts A, B and C differing in prior brentuximab vedotin exposure. The trial cohort comprised more than 55 patients with relapsed/refractory classical Hodgkin lymphoma whose best overall responses were complete response, partial response or progressive disease. In the multi-cohort phase II CheckMate 205 trial, trial patients received single-agent nivolumab. Best overall response was determined by an independent review committee according to the 2007 International Working Group response criteria. PBMCs from the trial were collected at three points: immediately before nivolumab initiation (C1D1), and during therapy at cycle 2 day 1 and cycle 4 day 1. After peripheral blood was drawn into 8 mL Vacutainer Cell Preparation Tubes, PBMCs were isolated by centrifugation and then cryopreserved.

The germline V gene provides CDR1 MDHEN and CDR2 SYDVKM. The CDR3 runs 16 amino acids, cysteine and phenylalanine included. CDR3 DNA is the only sequence kept; it has 48 bases, read in frame from the first base. V and J are truncated by 2 bases and 0 bases respectively, leaving an intervening sequence of 13 bases. A remark on this clone: This receptor's antigen is unknown. No base-level quality is on record; no much larger clone is a single base apart.

Genomic DNA was extracted with the Qiagen DNeasy kit from unsorted PBMCs and from negatively selected CD4+ and CD8+ fractions. Amplification of TCR beta CDR3 regions was done by immunoSEQ multiplex PCR with primers that anneal to V and J segments. A synthetic immune receptor repertoire was used to minimize amplification bias, and any remaining bias was removed computationally after sequencing. The study's processing was this. Custom Python scripts were used to quantify repertoire diversity as the Shannon entropy index. The unsorted, CD4+ and CD8+ repertoires were each analyzed separately, with the exception of combined analyses, where CD4+ and CD8+ sequences were merged in silico. Clonal expansion was defined as at least a 2-fold frequency increase after treatment relative to C1D1, with a pseudocount of 0.5 for undetected baseline clones. Singleton clones were defined as clones with 0 or 1 copy at C1D1, and non-singleton clones were defined as clones with 2 or more copies. Clones expanded in unsorted samples were labelled as CD4+, CD8+ or unknown by matching protein sequences in sorted samples from the same patient. Wilcoxon tests on paired samples were used to test diversity changes from C1D1 to C4D1. TCRdb holds this immuneACCESS table with in-frame rearrangements only. Some clones are missing; in checked studies, unresolved V genes explain under half, and the rest has no known cause. From that table come the V and J calls and clone size; the DNA was used to work out D and trimming. The sample table lists tens of thousands of clones, around 89% of them with a count of one. The ten largest clones take up around 13% of the sample.

Paper-wide results and their limitations: The study was limited to a single clinical trial cohort, and causes of repertoire differences, possibly disease activity or prior therapy, remained undefined. Lower diversity was observed in patients in whom nivolumab was started less than 1 year after ASCT, and these patients were excluded from later analyses so that confounding by immune reconstitution would be avoided. Baseline TCR diversity was reported as lower in newly diagnosed patients than in healthy donors, and lower still in relapsed/refractory patients. Baseline diversity similar to that of newly diagnosed patients was observed in trial patients achieving complete response, whereas significantly lower diversity was observed in partial responders and progressors. A significant rise by C4D1 was seen in CD4+ but not CD8+ TCR diversity (p=0.0027 vs p=0.16), with the rise being most apparent in complete responders (p=0.02).

The chain links TRBV28 with TRBJ1-1, with no confidently assigned D gene. This clonotype was obtained from a human donor with classical Hodgkin lymphoma. The sequencing used peripheral blood mononuclear cells (PBMCs), collected at baseline. The base sequence is TGTGCCAGCAGTTTAATTAGGTCTCTCCTGAACACTGAAGCTTTCTTT. Translated, it reads CASSLIRSLLNTEAFF.